The T cell receptor beta chain described here comes from a study of shared clonotypes between healthy human individuals. Profiled with immunoSEQ multiplex PCR; TCRdb holds only in-frame clones, not every one. The sample lists about 2.2 million clones; roughly 95% were seen once. Cells designated naive CD8 were CD45RO-negative and were positively selected for CCR7, with terminally differentiated effector memory CD45RA+ cells excluded. The CDR3 is made up of 13 amino acids. Germline loops: CDR1 WNHNN, CDR2 SYGVQD (reference sequence). Trimming stripped 8 bases from V and 2 bases from J, with 12 bases between.

The TCR sequence derives from a man between 18 and 35 years old in good health. Some clones in this sample may be carry-over from other donors' samples. Sequenced input: naive CD8+ T cells from PBMCs. The chain combines TRBV10-1 with TRBJ2-5; weak D call: TRBD1 (5 bases). The CDR3 region is CASSDRLQETQYF. Here the CDR3 DNA reads TGCGCCAGCTCTGACAGATTGCAAGAGACCCAGTACTTC.